This TCR beta chain is drawn from a study of blood T cell repertoires in COVID-19 (dated by TCRdb to about 2020). As for the study more broadly: Samples from collaborators originated in the United States, Italy and Spain and spanned both the acute and convalescent phases of COVID-19. Where HLA class I and class II types were available, the types were taken from metadata supplied by the sample provider, not from assay-based typing. Sample metadata almost always included a de-identified subject ID, COVID-19 status, age in years and sex. The prospective study material was composed of cDNA or gDNA derived from T cells, B-cell-depleted T cells, or PBMCs. The repertoires were made available in a free public database intended to serve as a resource for research on the immune response to SARS-CoV-2. Samples came from the ongoing ImmuneRACE study (first 160 participants) plus 1,254 subjects from 6 global collaborators. Deeply sampled blood TCRbeta repertoires from subjects exposed to, actively infected with, or recovered from COVID-19 were included in the dataset.

Collaborating institutions collected whole blood in K2EDTA tubes following their own protocols. For TCRbeta analysis, collaborator samples were shipped as frozen whole blood, as isolated PBMCs, or as DNA extracted from either sample type. The CDR3 contains 15 residues, cysteine and phenylalanine counted. Here the CDR3 DNA is all that survives: 45 bases in frame from base 1. CDR1 and CDR2 (MNHEY, SVGAGI) derive from the germline V gene. V lost 2 bases and J lost 6 bases, and the count of bases not matched to a germline gene is 3. TCRbeta CDR3 regions were amplified from genomic DNA by means of the immunoSEQ Assay, a bias-controlled multiplex PCR. In the authors' own workflow: The number of nucleated cells in each sample was estimated from the amplification of reference gene primers within the assay. Sequence reads were collapsed and filtered to measure the absolute abundance of every unique TCRbeta CDR3 rearrangement. For each sample, productive Simpson clonality was calculated as the square root of Simpson's diversity index over productive rearrangements. What TCRdb holds here is the immuneACCESS table cut down to in-frame rearrangements. Part of the clones is not present; checked against another copy, under half of the missing clones reflect an unresolved V gene, and the others are unexplained. The DNA was the basis for D and trimming; V, J and clone size are from that table. The sample contains about 280,000 clones, approximately 85% of them found a single time. The ten biggest clones cover about 14% of the sample.

As regards this clone: Its antigen remains undetermined. Nothing much larger sits one base from this clone, and base qualities are not available. The sample holds other DNA sequences that translate to the same CDR3.

Here is what the overall study found, with its caveats: Clinical and demographic metadata were provided uncurated, with the amount varying by source and participant.

The chain couples TRBV6-5 to TRBJ1-6; TRBD1 lines up with 8 middle nucleotides. Source material: peripheral blood. The TCR sequence derives from a human donor in a cohort sampled during active COVID-19. The nucleotide sequence reads TGTGCCAGCAGTTACGGCGACAGGGGTAATTCACCCCTCCACTTT. This yields the protein CASSYGDRGNSPLHF.